This TCR beta chain derives from a study of beta chain features in type 1 diabetes. The overall study: All samples together contributed around 100,000,000 sorted cells for examination.

All of the isolated RNA was reverse transcribed, so expressed TCRB transcripts were sequenced. Sequencing used immunoSEQ multiplex PCR; TCRdb keeps in-frame clones, though not all of them. The sample includes around 450,000 clones, over 10% seen only once; the top ten take over 0.035%. Study observations and caveats: A potential influence of HLA type upon TCRB rearrangement remained unresolved herein.

The sample holds a few counts of this clone. Antigen specificity is unknown. The CDR3 loop spans 15 amino acids. The germline V gene has CDR1 SGHRS and CDR2 YFSETQ. The V gene end was trimmed by 0 bases and the J gene end by 7 bases; junction bases not matched to a gene: 7. A CD45RO/CCR7/CD25/CD127/CD95/CD27 panel sorted naive, central memory, regulatory and stem cell-like memory CD4+ cells. This receptor was obtained from a woman under 30 in good health. The chain has TRBV5-1 and TRBJ2-7; 10 bases align to TRBD2. The specimen sequenced was naive CD4+ T cells from blood. The CDR3: CASSLVVTSGIEQYF. CDR3 sequence (DNA): TGCGCCAGCAGCTTGGTTGTAACTAGCGGGATAGAGCAGTACTTC.